The clone carrying this T cell receptor (beta chain) ranks as medium-sized (0.01 to 0.1%). Antigen: not known. This specimen belongs to a study of cytomegalovirus exposure and HLA in healthy donors. Study background: Later analysis reported that the 120 or so validation repertoires shared the platform of the 650 to 700 first-cohort repertoires.

Only in-frame clones appear in the TCRdb table, and some are missing; sequencing was by immunoSEQ multiplex PCR. The repertoire includes 60,000 to 65,000 clones, over 85% of them detected once, and roughly 6.3% sits in the top ten. The donors were members of the validation cohort, which comprised 120 subjects and was separate from the first cohort of 666 subjects. Study conclusions and caveats: There were 150 to 200 TCR beta chains listed as cytomegalovirus-associated. Generally TCR sequences proved uncommon, though certain public TCRs appeared in numerous donors.

Germline V lookup: CDR1 SGHAT, CDR2 FQNNGV. The CDR3 is made up of 16 amino acids. With V trimmed by 5 bases and J by 0 bases, 8 bases remained unmatched. The rearrangement joins TRBV11-2 to TRBJ2-5, with 8 bases lining up with TRBD2. The sequencing input was PBMCs. The TCR comes from a woman under 30 in good health and CMV-seropositive. This CDR3 is CASSPRGGRYQETQYF. CDR3 DNA: TGTGCCAGCAGCCCACGGGGGGGCCGGTACCAAGAGACCCAGTACTTC.